Sequencing of this T cell receptor (beta chain) was carried out in a study of blood T cell repertoires in COVID-19. Whole-study context: Acute-phase and convalescent COVID-19 samples originated in the United States, Italy and Spain. Nucleic acid was either cDNA or gDNA, and it came from T cells, B-cell-depleted T cells, or PBMCs.

Here immunoSEQ multiplex PCR was the method, and the copy in TCRdb shows in-frame clones only, minus some. In the table there are roughly 260,000 clones, approximately 86% of which are singletons. Per the germline V gene, CDR1 is SGHDN and CDR2 is FVKESK. V shed 1 base, J shed 4 bases, and the junction held 9 bases outside the gene matches. This CDR3 has 18 amino acids. The chain has TRBV14 and TRBJ2-6; 8 bases line up with TRBD1. The TCR was taken from a man in his forties who had recovered from COVID-19. Material for sequencing was peripheral blood. The CDR3, as DNA: TGTGCCAGCAGCCAAGGGACAGGGAGGCTTTCCGGGGCCAACGTCCTGACTTTC. The encoded protein is CASSQGTGRLSGANVLTF.